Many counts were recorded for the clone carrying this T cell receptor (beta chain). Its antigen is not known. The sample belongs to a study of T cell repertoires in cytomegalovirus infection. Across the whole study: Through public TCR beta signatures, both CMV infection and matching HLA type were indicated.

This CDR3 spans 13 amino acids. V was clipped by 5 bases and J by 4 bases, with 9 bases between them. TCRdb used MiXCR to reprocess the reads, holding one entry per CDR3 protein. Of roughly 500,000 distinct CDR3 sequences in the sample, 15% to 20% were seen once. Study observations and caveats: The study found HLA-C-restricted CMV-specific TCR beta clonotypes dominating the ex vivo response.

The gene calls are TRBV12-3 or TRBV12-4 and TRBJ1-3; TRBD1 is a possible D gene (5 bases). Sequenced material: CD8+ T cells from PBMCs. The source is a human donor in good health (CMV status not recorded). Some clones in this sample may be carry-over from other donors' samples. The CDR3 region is CASSQGLGNTIYF. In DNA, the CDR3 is TGTGCCAGCAGTCAGGGATTAGGAAACACCATATATTTT.